This entry is about one T cell receptor beta chain. Original processing notes: Nucleated cell counts were estimated from reference gene primer amplification. The assay was immunoSEQ multiplex PCR, and TCRdb's table has in-frame clones only and misses some. V, J and clone size are those of that table, while D and trimming were read from the DNA. The repertoire consists of 200,000 to 250,000 clones, with 80% to 85% occurring once and the leading ten covering around 8%. V lost 9 bases and J lost 6, with 11 bases in between. This CDR3 contains 12 residues. Germline CDR1 KGHDR, CDR2 SFDVKD. This sample was included in a study of blood T cell repertoires in COVID-19. Across the study: Sites in the United States, Italy and Spain provided acute and convalescent COVID-19 samples.

Seattle patients were enrolled while actively infected and followed longitudinally. The source of this sequence is a woman of 80 years or more with COVID-19, enrolled during active disease. The J gene is TRBJ2-1, the V gene TRBV24-1; TRBD2 might be the D (5 bases). The specimen was peripheral blood. DNA of the CDR3: TGTGCCACCGGACTGGGTTCCAATGAGCAGTTCTTC. Its protein is CATGLGSNEQFF.